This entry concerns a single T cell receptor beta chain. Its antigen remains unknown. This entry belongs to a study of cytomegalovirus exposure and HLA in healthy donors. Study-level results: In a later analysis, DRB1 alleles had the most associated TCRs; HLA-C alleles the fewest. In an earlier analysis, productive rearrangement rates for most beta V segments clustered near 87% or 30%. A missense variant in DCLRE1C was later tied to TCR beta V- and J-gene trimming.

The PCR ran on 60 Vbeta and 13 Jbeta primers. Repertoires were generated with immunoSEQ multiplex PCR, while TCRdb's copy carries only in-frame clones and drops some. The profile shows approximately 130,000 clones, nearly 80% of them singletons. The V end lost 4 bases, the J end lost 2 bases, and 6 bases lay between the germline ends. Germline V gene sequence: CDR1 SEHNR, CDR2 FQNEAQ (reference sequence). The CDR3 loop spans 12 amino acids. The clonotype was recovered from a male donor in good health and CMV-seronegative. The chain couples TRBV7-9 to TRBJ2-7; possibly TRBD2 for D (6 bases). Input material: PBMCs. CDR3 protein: CASSWGAYEQYF. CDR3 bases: TGTGCCAGCAGCTGGGGGGCCTACGAGCAGTACTTC.